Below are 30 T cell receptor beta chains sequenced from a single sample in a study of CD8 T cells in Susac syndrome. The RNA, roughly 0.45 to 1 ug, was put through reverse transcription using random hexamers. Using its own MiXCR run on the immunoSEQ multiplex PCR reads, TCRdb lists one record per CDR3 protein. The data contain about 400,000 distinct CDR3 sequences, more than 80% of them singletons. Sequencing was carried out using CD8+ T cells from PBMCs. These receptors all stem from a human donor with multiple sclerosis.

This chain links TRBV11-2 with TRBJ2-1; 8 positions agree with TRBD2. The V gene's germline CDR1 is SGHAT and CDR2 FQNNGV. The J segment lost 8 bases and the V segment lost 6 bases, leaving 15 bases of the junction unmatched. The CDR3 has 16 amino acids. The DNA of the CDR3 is TGTGCCAGCAGACCTCCGGGACTAGAGGTTTCGGATGAGCAGTTCTTC. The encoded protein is CASRPPGLEVSDEQFF. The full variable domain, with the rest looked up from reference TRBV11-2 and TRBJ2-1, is EAGVAQSPRYKIIEKRQSVAFWCNPISGHATLYWYQQILGQGPKLLIQFQNNGVVDDSQLPKDRFSAERLKGVDSTLKIQPAKLEDSAVYLCASRPPGLEVSDEQFFGPGTRLTVL.

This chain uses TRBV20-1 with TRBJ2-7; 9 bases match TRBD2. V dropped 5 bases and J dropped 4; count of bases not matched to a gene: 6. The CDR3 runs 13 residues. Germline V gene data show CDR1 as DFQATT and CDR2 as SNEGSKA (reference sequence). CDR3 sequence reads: CSADPGLAYEQYF. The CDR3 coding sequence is TGCAGTGCTGACCCGGGACTAGCTTACGAGCAGTACTTC.

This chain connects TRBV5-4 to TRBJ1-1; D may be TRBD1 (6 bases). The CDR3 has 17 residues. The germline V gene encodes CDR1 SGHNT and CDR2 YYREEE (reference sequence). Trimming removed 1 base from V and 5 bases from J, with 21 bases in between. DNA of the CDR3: TGTGCCAGCAGCTTGCCCGGCAGGGGAGAGAAAGAAACTGAAGCTTTCTTT. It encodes CASSLPGRGEKETEAFF.

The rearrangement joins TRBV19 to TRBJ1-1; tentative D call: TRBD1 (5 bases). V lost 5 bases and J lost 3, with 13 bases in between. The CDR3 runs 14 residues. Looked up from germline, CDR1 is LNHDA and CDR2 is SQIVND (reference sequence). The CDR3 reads CASSPWDRHTEAFF. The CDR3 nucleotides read TGTGCCAGTAGTCCCTGGGACCGCCACACTGAAGCTTTCTTT. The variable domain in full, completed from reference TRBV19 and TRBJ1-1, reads DGGITQSPKYLFRKEGQNVTLSCEQNLNHDAMYWYRQDPGQGLRLIYYSQIVNDFQKGDIAEGYSVSREKKESFPLTVTSAQKNPTAFYLCASSPWDRHTEAFFGQGTRLTVV.

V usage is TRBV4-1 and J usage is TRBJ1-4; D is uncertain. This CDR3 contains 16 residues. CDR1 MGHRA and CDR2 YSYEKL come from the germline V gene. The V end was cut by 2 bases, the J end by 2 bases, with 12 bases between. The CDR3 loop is CASSQTPDTTNEKLFF. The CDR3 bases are TGCGCCAGCAGCCAAACCCCCGACACTACTAATGAAAAACTGTTTTTT.

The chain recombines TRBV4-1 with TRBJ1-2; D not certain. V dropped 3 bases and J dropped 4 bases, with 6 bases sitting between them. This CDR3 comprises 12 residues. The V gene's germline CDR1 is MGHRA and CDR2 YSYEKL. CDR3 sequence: CASSHSFYGYTF. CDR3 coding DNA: TGCGCCAGCAGCCATTCCTTCTATGGCTACACCTTC.

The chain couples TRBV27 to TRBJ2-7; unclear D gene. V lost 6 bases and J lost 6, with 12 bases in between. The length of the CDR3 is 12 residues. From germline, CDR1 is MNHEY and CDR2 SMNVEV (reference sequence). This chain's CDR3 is CASSRSSSEQYF. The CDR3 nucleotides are TGTGCCAGCAGCAGGTCGAGTTCCGAGCAGTACTTC.

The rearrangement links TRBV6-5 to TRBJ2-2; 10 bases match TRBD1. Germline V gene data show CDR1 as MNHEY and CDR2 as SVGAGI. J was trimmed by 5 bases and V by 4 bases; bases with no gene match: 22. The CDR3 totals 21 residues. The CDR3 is CASSFLVPGQGTHFGTGELFF. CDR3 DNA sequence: TGTGCCAGCAGTTTCCTTGTTCCGGGACAGGGGACCCACTTTGGGACCGGGGAGCTGTTTTTT.

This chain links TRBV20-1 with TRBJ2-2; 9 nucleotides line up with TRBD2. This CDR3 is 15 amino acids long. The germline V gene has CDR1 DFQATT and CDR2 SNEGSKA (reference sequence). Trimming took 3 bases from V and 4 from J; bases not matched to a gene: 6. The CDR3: CSASSGREGTGELFF. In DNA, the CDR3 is TGCAGTGCTAGTTCGGGGCGGGAGGGCACCGGGGAGCTGTTTTTT.

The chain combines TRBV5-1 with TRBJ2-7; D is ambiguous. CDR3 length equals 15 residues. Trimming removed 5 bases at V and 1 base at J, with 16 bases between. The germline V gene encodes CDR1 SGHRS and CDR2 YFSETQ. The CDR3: CASSDGPTGSYEQYF. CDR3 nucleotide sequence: TGCGCCAGCAGTGATGGGCCCACTGGGTCCTACGAGCAGTACTTC.

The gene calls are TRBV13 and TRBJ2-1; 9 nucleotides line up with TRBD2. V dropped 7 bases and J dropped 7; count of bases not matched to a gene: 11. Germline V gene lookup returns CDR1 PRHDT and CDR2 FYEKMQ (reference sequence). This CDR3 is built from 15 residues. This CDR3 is CASTSTGTSRNEQFF. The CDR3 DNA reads TGTGCCAGCACTTCTACCGGGACTAGCAGGAATGAGCAGTTCTTC.

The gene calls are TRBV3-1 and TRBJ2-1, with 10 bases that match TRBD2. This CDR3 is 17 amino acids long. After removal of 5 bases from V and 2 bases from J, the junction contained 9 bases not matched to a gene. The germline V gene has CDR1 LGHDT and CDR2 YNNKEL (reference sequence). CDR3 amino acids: CASSVTASGSPYNEQFF. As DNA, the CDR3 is TGTGCCAGCAGCGTTACCGCTAGCGGGAGCCCCTACAATGAGCAGTTCTTC.

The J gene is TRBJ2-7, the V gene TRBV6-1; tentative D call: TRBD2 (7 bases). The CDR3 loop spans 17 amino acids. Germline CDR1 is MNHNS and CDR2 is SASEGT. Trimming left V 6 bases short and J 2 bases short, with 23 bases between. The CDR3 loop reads CASSLPRGRGSTYEQYF. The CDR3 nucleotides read TGTGCCAGCAGCCTCCCCCGGGGGCGGGGGTCCACCTACGAGCAGTACTTC.

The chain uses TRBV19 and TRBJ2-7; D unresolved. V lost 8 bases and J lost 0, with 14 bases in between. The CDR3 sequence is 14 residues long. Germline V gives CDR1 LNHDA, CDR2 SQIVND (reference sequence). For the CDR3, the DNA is TGTGCCAGTCGTGGCGTAACCAACTCCTACGAGCAGTACTTC. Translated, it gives CASRGVTNSYEQYF.

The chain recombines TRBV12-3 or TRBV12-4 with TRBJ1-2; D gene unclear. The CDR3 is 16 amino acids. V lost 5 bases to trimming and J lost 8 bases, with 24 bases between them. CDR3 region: CASSASDADLLGGYTF. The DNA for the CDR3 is TGTGCCAGCAGTGCCTCGGACGCGGACCTTCTAGGAGGCTACACCTTC.

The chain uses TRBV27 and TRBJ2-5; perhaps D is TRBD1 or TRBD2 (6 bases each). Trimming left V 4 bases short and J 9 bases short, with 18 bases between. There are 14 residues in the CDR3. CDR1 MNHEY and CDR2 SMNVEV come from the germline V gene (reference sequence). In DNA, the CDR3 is TGTGCCAGCAGTTCCGGGACCTCGGGGGCGGCCCAGTACTTC. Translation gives CASSSGTSGAAQYF.

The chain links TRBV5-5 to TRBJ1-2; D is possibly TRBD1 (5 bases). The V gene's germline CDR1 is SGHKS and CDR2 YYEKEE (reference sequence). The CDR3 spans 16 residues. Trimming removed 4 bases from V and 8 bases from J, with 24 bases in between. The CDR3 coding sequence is TGTGCCAGCAGCCAAGACCGGGACGGGCTAAGTGGAGGCTACACCTTC. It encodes CASSQDRDGLSGGYTF.

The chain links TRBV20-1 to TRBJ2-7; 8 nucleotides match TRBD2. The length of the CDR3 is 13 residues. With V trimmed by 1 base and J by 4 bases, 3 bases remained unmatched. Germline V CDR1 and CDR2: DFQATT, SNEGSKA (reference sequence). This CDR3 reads CSARVRGGYEQYF. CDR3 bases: TGCAGTGCTAGAGTCCGGGGGGGATACGAGCAGTACTTC.

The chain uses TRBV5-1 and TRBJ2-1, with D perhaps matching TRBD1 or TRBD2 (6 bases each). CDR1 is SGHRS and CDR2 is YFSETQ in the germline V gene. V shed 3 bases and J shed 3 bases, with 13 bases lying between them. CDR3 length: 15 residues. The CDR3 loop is CASSSDGGLYNEQFF. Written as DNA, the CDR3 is TGCGCCAGCAGCTCGGACGGGGGCCTCTACAATGAGCAGTTCTTC. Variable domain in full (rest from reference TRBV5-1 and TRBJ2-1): KAGVTQTPRYLIKTRGQQVTLSCSPISGHRSVSWYQQTPGQGLQFLFEYFSETQRNKGNFPGRFSGRQFSNSRSEMNVSTLELGDSALYLCASSSDGGLYNEQFFGPGTRLTVL.

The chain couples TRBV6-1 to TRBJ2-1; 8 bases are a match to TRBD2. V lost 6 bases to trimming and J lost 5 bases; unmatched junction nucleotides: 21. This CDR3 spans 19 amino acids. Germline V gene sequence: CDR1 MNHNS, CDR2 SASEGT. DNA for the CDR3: TGTGCCAGCAGCCTTAGCGGGACCAGAGTGGTGGCCGAAAACAATGAGCAGTTCTTC. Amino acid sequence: CASSLSGTRVVAENNEQFF.

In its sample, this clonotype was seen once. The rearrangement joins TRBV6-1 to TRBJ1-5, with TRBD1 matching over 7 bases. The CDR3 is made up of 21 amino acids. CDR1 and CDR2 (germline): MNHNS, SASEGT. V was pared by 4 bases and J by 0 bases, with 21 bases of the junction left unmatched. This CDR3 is CASSGSSDRVDWLSSNQPQHF. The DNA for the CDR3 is TGTGCCAGCAGTGGATCCTCAGACAGGGTAGACTGGTTAAGTAGCAATCAGCCCCAGCATTTT.

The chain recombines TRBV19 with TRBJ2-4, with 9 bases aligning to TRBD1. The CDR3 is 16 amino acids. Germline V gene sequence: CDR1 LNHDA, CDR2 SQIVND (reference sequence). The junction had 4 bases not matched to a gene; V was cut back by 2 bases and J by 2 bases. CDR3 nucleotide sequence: TGTGCCAGTAGTATACCAGGACAGGGGTCCAAAAACATTCAGTACTTC. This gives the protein CASSIPGQGSKNIQYF.

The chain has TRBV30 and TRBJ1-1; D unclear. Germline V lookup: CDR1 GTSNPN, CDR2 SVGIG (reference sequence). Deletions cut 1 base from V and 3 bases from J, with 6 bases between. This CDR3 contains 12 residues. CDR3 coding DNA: TGTGCCTGGAGTGCTGGTTACACTGAAGCTTTCTTT. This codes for CAWSAGYTEAFF.

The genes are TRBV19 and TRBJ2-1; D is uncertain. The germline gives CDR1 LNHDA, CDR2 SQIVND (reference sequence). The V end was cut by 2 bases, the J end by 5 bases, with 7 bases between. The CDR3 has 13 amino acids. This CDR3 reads CASSIRSHNEQFF. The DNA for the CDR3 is TGTGCCAGTAGTATACGTTCACACAATGAGCAGTTCTTC.

CDR3 in amino acids: CAWSNGGQPQHF. CDR3 sequence (DNA): TGTGCCTGGAGTAATGGGGGTCAGCCCCAGCATTTT. The gene calls are TRBV30 and TRBJ1-5; tentatively, D is TRBD1 (5 bases). The CDR3 runs 12 residues. Germline V CDR1 and CDR2: GTSNPN, SVGIG (reference sequence). V shed 2 bases and J shed 6 bases, with 8 bases lying between them.

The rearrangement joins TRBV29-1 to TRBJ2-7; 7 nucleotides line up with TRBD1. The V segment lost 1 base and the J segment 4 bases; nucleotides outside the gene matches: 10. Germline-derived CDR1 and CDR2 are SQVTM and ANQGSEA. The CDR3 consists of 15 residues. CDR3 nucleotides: TGCAGCGTTGAAGTTACGGGACAGCCAGGTTACGAGCAGTACTTC. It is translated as CSVEVTGQPGYEQYF.

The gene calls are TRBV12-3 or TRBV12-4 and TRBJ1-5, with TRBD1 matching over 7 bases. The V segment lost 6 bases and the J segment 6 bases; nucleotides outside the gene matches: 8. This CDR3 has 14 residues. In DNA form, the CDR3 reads TGTGCCAGCAGCGACACAGGGGTTTCTCAGCCCCAGCATTTT. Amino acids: CASSDTGVSQPQHF.

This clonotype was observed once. CDR3 residues: CASSSLLAGGPNEQFF. The CDR3 nucleotides read TGTGCCAGCAGTTCCCTACTAGCGGGAGGGCCAAATGAGCAGTTCTTC. This chain links TRBV6-2 or TRBV6-3 with TRBJ2-1; 13 bases agree with TRBD2. Per germline, CDR1 MNHEY and CDR2 SVGEGT. The CDR3 covers 16 residues. With V trimmed by 4 bases and J by 7 bases, 7 bases remained unmatched.

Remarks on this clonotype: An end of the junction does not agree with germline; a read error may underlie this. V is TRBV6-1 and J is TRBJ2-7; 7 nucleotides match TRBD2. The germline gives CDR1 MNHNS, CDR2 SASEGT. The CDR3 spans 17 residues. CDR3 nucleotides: TGTGCCAGCAGTCGACTCAGCGGAAAGACTAGCTCCTCCGAGCAGTACTTC. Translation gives CASSRLSGKTSSSEQYF.

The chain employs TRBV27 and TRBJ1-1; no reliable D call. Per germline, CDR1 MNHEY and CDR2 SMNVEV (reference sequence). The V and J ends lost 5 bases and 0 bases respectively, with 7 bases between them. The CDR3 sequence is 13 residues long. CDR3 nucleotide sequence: TGTGCCAGCAGTCAAAACGTGAACACTGAAGCTTTCTTT. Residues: CASSQNVNTEAFF.